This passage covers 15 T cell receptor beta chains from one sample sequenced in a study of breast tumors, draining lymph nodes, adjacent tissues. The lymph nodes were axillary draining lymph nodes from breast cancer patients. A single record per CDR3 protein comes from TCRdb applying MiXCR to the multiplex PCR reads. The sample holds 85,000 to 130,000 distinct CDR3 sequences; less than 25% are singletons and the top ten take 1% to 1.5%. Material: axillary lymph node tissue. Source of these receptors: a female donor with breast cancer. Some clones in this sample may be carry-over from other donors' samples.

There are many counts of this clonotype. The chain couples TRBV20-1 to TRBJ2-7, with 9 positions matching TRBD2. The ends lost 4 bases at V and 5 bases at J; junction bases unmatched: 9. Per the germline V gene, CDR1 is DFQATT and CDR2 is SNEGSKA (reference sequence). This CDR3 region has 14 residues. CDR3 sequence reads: CSAIKAGTSNEQYF. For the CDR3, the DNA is TGCAGTGCTATTAAGGCCGGGACTAGCAACGAGCAGTACTTC.

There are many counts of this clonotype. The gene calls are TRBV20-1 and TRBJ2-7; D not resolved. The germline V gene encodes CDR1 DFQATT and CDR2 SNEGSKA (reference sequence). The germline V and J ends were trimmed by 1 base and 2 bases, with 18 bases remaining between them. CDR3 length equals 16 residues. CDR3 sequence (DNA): TGCAGTGCTAGAGCCTGGATGGACCCATTTCCCTACGAGCAGTACTTC. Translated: CSARAWMDPFPYEQYF.

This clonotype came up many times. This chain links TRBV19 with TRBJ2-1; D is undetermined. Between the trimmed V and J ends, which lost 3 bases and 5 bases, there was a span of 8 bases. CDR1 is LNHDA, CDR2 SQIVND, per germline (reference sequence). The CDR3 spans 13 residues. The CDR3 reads CASSMNRDNEQFF. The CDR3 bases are TGTGCCAGTAGTATGAACCGGGACAATGAGCAGTTCTTC.

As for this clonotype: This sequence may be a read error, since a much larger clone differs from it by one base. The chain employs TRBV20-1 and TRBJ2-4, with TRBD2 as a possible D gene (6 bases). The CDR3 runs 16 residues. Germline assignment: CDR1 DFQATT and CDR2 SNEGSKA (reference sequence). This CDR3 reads CSARDGVAVAKNIHYF. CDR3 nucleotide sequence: TGCAGTGCTAGAGATGGGGTAGCGGTAGCCAAAAACATTCATTACTTC.

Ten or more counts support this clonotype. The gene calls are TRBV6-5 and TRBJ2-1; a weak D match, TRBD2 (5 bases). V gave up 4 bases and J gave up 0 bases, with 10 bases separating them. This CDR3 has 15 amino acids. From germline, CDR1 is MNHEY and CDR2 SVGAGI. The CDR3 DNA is TGTGCCAGCAGTTCGATAGGGAGCTCCTACAATGAGCAGTTCTTC. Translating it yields CASSSIGSSYNEQFF.

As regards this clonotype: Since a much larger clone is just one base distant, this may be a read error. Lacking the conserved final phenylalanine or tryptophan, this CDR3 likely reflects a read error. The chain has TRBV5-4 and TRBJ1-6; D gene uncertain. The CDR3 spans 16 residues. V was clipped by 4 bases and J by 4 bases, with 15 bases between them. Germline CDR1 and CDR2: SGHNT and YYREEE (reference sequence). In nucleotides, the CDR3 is TGTGCCAGCAGCCTAAAGTCGGGTCCTTATAATTCACCCCTCCACCTT. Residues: CASSLKSGPYNSPLHL.

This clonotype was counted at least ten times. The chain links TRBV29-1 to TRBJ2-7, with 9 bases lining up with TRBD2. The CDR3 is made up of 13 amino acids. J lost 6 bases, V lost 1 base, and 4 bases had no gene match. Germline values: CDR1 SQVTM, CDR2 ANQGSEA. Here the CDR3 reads CSVEGGGALEQYF. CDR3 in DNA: TGCAGCGTTGAAGGCGGGGGGGCCCTCGAGCAGTACTTC.

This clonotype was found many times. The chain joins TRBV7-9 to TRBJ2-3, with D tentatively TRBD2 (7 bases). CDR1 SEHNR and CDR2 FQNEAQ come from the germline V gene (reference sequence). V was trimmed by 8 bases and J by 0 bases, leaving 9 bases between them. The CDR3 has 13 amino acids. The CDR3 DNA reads TGTGCCAGCCGGGGGGCTAGCACAGATACGCAGTATTTT. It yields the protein CASRGASTDTQYF.

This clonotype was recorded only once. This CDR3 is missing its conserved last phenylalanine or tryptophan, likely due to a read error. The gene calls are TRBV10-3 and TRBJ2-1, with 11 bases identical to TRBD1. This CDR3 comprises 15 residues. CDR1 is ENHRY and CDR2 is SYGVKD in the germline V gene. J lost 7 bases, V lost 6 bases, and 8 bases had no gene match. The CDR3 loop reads CAISTGQGAANEQFL. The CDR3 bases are TGTGCCATCAGCACTGGACAGGGGGCGGCGAATGAGCAGTTCCTC.

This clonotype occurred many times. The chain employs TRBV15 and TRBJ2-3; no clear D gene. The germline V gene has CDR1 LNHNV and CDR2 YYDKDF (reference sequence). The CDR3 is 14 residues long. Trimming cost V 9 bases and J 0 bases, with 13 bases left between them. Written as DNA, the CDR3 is TGTGCCACTACCCGGAAAGGGAGCACAGATACGCAGTATTTT. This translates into CATTRKGSTDTQYF.

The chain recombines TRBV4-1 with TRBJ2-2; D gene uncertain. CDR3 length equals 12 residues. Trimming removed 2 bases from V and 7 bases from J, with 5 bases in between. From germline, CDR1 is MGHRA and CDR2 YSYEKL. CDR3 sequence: CASSQNVGELFF. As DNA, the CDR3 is TGCGCCAGCAGCCAAAATGTCGGGGAGCTGTTTTTT.

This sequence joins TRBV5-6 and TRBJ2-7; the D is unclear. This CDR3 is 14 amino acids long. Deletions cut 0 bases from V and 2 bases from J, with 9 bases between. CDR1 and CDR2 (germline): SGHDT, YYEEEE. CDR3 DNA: TGTGCCAGCAGCTTGGTTTCGGTAGCCTACGAGCAGTACTTC. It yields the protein CASSLVSVAYEQYF.

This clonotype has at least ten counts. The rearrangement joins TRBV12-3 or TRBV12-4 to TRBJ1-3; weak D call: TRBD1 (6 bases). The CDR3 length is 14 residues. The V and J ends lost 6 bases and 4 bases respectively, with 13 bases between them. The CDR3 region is CASSITGQGNTIYF. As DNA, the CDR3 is TGTGCCAGCAGCATCACAGGGCAGGGAAACACCATATATTTT.

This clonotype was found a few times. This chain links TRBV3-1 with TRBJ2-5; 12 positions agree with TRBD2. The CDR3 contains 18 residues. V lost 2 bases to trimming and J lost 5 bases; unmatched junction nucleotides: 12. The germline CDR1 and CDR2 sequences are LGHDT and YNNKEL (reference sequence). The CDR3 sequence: CASSQYKGTGTSGETQYF. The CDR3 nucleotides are TGTGCCAGCAGCCAATATAAGGGTACCGGGACTAGCGGGGAGACCCAGTACTTC.

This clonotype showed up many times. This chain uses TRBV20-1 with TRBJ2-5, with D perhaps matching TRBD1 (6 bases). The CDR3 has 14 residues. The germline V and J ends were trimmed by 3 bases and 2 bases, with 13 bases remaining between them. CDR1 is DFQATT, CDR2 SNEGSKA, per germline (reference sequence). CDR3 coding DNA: TGCAGTGCTAGCATGTTAACAGGGCAAGAGACCCAGTACTTC. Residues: CSASMLTGQETQYF.